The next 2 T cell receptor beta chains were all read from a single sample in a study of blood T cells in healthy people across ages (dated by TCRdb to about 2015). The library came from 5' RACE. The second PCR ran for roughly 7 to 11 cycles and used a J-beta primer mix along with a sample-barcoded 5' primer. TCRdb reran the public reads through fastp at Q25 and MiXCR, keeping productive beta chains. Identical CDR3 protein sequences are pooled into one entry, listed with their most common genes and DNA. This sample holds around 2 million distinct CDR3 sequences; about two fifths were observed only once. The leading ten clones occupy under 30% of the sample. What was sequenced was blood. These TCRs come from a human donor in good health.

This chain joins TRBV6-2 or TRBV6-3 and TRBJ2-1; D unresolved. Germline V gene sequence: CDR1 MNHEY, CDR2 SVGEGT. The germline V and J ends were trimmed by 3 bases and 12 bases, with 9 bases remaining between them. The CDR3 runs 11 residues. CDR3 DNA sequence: TGTGCCAGCAGTTATCTAATGAGGCAGTTCTTC. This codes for CASSYLMRQFF.

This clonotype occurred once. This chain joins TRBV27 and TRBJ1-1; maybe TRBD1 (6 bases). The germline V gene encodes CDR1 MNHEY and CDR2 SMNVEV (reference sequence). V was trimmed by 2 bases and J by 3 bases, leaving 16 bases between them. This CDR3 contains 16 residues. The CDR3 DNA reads TGTGCCAGCAGTTTAATTCCGACAGGTGAAGACACTGAAGCTTTCTTT. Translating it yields CASSLIPTGEDTEAFF.